This entry is about one T cell receptor beta chain. Its antigen is currently unknown. This specimen belongs to a study of shared clonotypes between healthy human individuals. Study information: A donor's plate count was three for CD4 naive and three for CD4 memory; CD8 naive had two and CD8 memory one. Whole-study findings and limits: Non-shared clonotypes showed lower generation probabilities than clonotypes common to all four donors.

Authors' methods: Filtering differed for immunoSEQ, which gave only junction sequences without quality scores. Sequencing used immunoSEQ multiplex PCR; TCRdb keeps in-frame clones, though not all of them. D and trimming were read from the DNA, whereas the V and J calls and clone size are those reported in that table. Counted here are hundreds of thousands of clones, about 95% occurring once; the ten biggest clones make up approximately 0.11%. CD45RO-negative cells were positively selected for CCR7, leaving out terminally differentiated effector memory CD45RA+ cells. The study enrolled healthy HIV-negative adults without recent acute infections or vaccinations as donors. Looked up from germline, CDR1 is SGHRS and CDR2 is YFSETQ. V lost 1 base, J lost 2 bases, and 6 bases lay in between. The CDR3 has 13 amino acids.

The genes are TRBV5-1 and TRBJ1-1; D call uncertain. Material: naive CD8+ T cells sorted from blood. The source of this sequence is a woman aged 25 to 39 in good health. As DNA, the CDR3 is TGCGCCAGCAGCTTGAACCTAAACACTGAAGCTTTCTTT. Translation: CASSLNLNTEAFF.